This T cell receptor beta chain originates from a study of blood T cells in healthy people across ages (dated by TCRdb to between 2014 and 2016). The study in broad terms: In model experiments, template switching captured roughly one uniquely barcoded TCR beta cDNA molecule for every two T cells. To avoid experimental bias, donors of different ages were spread randomly across the sequencing lanes. Using the same blood draw, the study looked at two additional independent replicas of 1 million unique cDNA reads for two donors, one aged 18 to 29 and the other aged 80 or older. Age-related changes in TCR beta repertoire diversity were measured in the study by deep sequencing normalized with unique cDNA molecular identifiers. Donors were grouped into four age groups: young (average roughly 15 years), middle-aged (around 39), aged (about 59) and long-lived (approximately 81). The paper's findings and limits, for the study overall: As age increased, observed TCR beta diversity per million T cells dropped in a roughly linear way, and a significant reduction was already evident by age roughly 36. Total diversity estimates from one million sequenced T cells were considered lower bounds and underestimates. Compared with the aged group, the long-lived group had more naive CD4+ T cells, fewer expanded clones and increased TCR diversity, a pattern suggesting age selection. There was a strong correlation between observed TCR beta diversity and the percentage of naive T cells measured by flow cytometry. Donor CMV infection status was unknown, potentially confounding age-related changes in expanded clonotypes. Because profiling used bulk unsorted PBMCs, naive and antigen-experienced compartments could not be compared conclusively.

Germline trimming amounts to 5 bases on V and 7 bases on J, with 4 as the count of junction bases outside the gene matches. The CDR3 starts with the cysteine, ends with the phenylalanine, and has 15 residues. CDR3 DNA only is kept here, 45 bases in frame from base 1. The method behind the library was 5' RACE. Data came from an Illumina HiSeq 2500. A second PCR of about 6 to 12 cycles was run with a J-beta primer mix and a sample-barcoded 5' primer. Each TCR beta cDNA molecule received a unique molecular identifier from a template-switch 5' adaptor carrying 12 random nucleotides. Each sample yielded at least 2.5 million CDR3-containing paired-end reads. First-strand cDNA was synthesized from all RNA with the Mint cDNA synthesis kit, primed by a TRBC-specific oligonucleotide. All cDNA was treated with uracil-DNA glycosylase and then went through a first 18-cycle PCR with the universal primers M1SS and BC2_uni_R. Per the authors' processing: Normalization of each sample was performed by random selection of 1 million high-quality reads, each carrying a distinct molecular identifier. Reads sharing molecular identifiers were discarded rather than binned into consensus sequences. MiTCR, set to a Q25 quality threshold and the strictest error-elimination algorithm, was used for CDR3 identification, clonotype clustering and error correction. Lower-bound total TCR beta diversity was estimated with a nonparametric unseen species model using Euler transformation. In TCRdb, the public reads were trimmed at Q25 with fastp and aligned with MiXCR, with productive beta chains retained. Rows are combined by CDR3 protein, so each entry shows the most common genes and DNA. It is TCRdb's table, rather than the study itself, that gives the V and J calls and clone size. This sample comprises about 1 million distinct CDR3 sequences, 40% to 45% of them detected only once. The top ten clonotypes cover about 20% of the sample.

The roughly 39 donors, aged about 6 to 90 years, were systemically healthy Caucasian individuals from Russia. Each donor gave ten milliliters of peripheral blood, drawn into EDTA-treated Vacutainer tubes. Ficoll-Paque density-gradient centrifugation was used to isolate PBMCs, with at least 6.5 million per sample. Trizol reagent was used to extract total RNA from PBMCs, with at least 6 micrograms per sample. The percentages of naive CD45RAhigh/CD27high T cells were determined by flow cytometry on a PBMC aliquot from every donor. This clonotype was seen more than once but under ten times. Its antigen remains unidentified. No much larger clone exists at a distance of one base, and base qualities are not known.

This clonotype originated in a woman aged 60-70 years in good health. Sequencing was done on a sample of blood. In this chain, TRBV12-3 or TRBV12-4 is recombined with TRBJ2-2, with 13 bases aligning to TRBD2. The CDR3: CASSPGLAGLGELFF. The base sequence is TGTGCCAGCAGTCCGGGACTAGCGGGACTCGGGGAGCTGTTTTTT.